This T cell receptor (beta chain) was recovered during a study of blood T cell repertoires in COVID-19. Overall study context: COVID-19 samples from acute and convalescent phases originated in the United States, Italy and Spain. Nucleic acid was either cDNA or gDNA, and it came from T cells, B-cell-depleted T cells, or PBMCs.

Enrollees, about 18 to 89 years old, lived in 20 to 25 US areas. Generated by immunoSEQ multiplex PCR, the TCRdb table keeps only in-frame clones and is missing some. In the table there are fewer than 250,000 clones, 86% of which are singletons. The sequence was collected from a woman aged 45 to 65 who had recovered from COVID-19. Sequenced sample: PBMCs or T cells enriched from blood (not recorded which).

The CDR3 loop is CASSTIGPGGPEAFF. As DNA, the CDR3 is TGTGCCAGCAGCACGATAGGGCCAGGCGGGCCTGAAGCTTTCTTT. The chain uses TRBV7-2 and TRBJ1-1; D is unresolved. This CDR3 contains 15 residues. Germline V gives CDR1 SGHTA, CDR2 FQGNSA. Trimming pared 5 bases from V and 6 bases from J, leaving 19 bases between.